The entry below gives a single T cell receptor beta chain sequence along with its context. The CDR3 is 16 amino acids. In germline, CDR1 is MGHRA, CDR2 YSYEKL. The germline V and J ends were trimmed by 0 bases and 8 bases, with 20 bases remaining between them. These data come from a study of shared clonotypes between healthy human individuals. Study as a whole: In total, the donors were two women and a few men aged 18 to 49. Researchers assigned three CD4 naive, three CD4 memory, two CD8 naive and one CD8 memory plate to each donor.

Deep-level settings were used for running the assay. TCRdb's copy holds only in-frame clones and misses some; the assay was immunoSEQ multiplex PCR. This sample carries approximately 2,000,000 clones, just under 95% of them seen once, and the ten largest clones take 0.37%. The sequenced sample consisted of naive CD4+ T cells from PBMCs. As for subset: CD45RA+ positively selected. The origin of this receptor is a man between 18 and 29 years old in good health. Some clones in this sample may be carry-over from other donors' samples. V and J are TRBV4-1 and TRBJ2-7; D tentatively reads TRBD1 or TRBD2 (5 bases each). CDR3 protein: CASSQEVGRTDSKQYF. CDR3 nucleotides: TGCGCCAGCAGCCAAGAAGTTGGTAGGACTGACAGTAAGCAGTACTTC.